Shown below are 26 T cell receptor beta chains from a single sample sequenced in a study of blood T cell repertoires in COVID-19. Using immunoSEQ multiplex PCR, the repertoire was profiled, and TCRdb retains in-frame clones only, with some absent. The data contain 250,000 or so clones, around 86% of them seen just once; the ten biggest clones take up about 1.6%. The sample was PBMCs or T cells enriched from blood (not recorded which). The receptors were sampled from a woman between 50 and 59 years old who had recovered from COVID-19.

The chain is built from TRBV21-1 and TRBJ2-1; the table's D call, TRBD1, was not checked against the DNA. TRBV21-1 is designated a pseudogene. The CDR3 is 17 amino acids. In nucleotides, the CDR3 is TGTGCCAGCACTATAGGGGGGCAGGGGGCTCGGTACAATGAGCAGTTCTTC. This codes for CASTIGGQGARYNEQFF.

This chain uses TRBV18 with TRBJ2-7; D might be TRBD2 (6 bases). Germline V gene lookup returns CDR1 KGHSH and CDR2 LQKENI. The CDR3 sequence is 16 residues long. Trimming cost V 2 bases and J 4 bases, with 18 bases left between them. The CDR3: CASSPNEGAAGYEQYF. CDR3 DNA sequence: TGTGCCAGCTCACCAAACGAAGGGGCGGCGGGATACGAGCAGTACTTC.

This clone was observed a single time. The chain couples TRBV7-9 to TRBJ1-5; TRBD1 aligns across 7 bases. CDR1 SEHNR and CDR2 FQNEAQ come from the germline V gene (reference sequence). V gave up 5 bases and J gave up 0 bases; unmatched junction bases: 4. This CDR3 has 15 residues. The CDR3 protein is CASSRTGYSNQPQHF. The CDR3 DNA is TGTGCCAGCAGCCGGACAGGTTATAGCAATCAGCCCCAGCATTTT.

The chain joins TRBV5-5 to TRBJ2-3; TRBD1 agrees at 8 bases. Germline V CDR1 and CDR2: SGHKS, YYEKEE (reference sequence). V was clipped by 6 bases and J by 4 bases; unmatched bases: 10. This CDR3 region has 15 residues. The CDR3 sequence: CASTPPDRDPDTQYF. In DNA, the CDR3 is TGTGCCAGCACCCCCCCGGACAGGGACCCAGATACGCAGTATTTT. The full variable domain, its missing parts supplied by reference TRBV5-5 and TRBJ2-3, is DAGVTQSPTHLIKTRGQQVTLRCSPISGHKSVSWYQQVLGQGPQFIFQYYEKEERGRGNFPDRFSARQFPNYSSELNVNALLLGDSALYLCASTPPDRDPDTQYFGPGTRLTVL.

V is TRBV19 and J is TRBJ2-4; maybe TRBD1 (6 bases). Germline values: CDR1 LNHDA, CDR2 SQIVND (reference sequence). CDR3 length: 18 residues. Between the trimmed V and J ends, which lost 1 base and 0 bases, there was a span of 16 bases. The CDR3 sequence: CASSIGGPQTLAKNIQYF. The CDR3 DNA reads as TGTGCCAGTAGTATAGGGGGGCCACAAACACTAGCCAAAAACATTCAGTACTTC.

The genes are TRBV7-8 and TRBJ2-1; 16 bases are a match to TRBD2. The J segment lost 3 bases and the V segment lost 0 bases, leaving 11 bases of the junction unmatched. CDR1 is SGHVS, CDR2 FQNEAQ, per germline. The CDR3 sequence is 21 residues long. In nucleotides, the CDR3 is TGTGCCAGCAGCTTAGCGATTACCGGGACTAGCGGGAGGGGGGACTACAATGAGCAGTTCTTC. Translated: CASSLAITGTSGRGDYNEQFF.

V gene TRBV6-5 combines with J gene TRBJ1-2; D might be TRBD1 (5 bases). The CDR3 is 13 residues long. From germline, CDR1 is MNHEY and CDR2 SVGAGI. The V end lost 6 bases, the J end lost 4 bases, and 12 bases lay between the germline ends. CDR3 nucleotide sequence: TGTGCCAGCAGAGCGGGGGAGAGCTATGGCTACACCTTC. It is translated as CASRAGESYGYTF.

V and J are TRBV3-1 (or the pseudogene TRBV3-2) and TRBJ2-7; D uncertain. The CDR3 covers 15 residues. Germline CDR1 is LGHDT and CDR2 is YNNKEL (reference sequence). V dropped 0 bases and J dropped 0 bases, with 9 bases sitting between them. The CDR3 DNA is TGTGCCAGCAGCCAAGATTCCGCTAGCTCCTACGAGCAGTACTTC. It codes for CASSQDSASSYEQYF.

The chain is built from TRBV27 and TRBJ2-1, with 9 bases aligning to TRBD2. The J segment lost 2 bases and the V segment lost 5 bases, leaving 13 bases of the junction unmatched. CDR3 length: 18 amino acids. Germline V gives CDR1 MNHEY, CDR2 SMNVEV (reference sequence). DNA of the CDR3: TGTGCCAGCAGTCCTGGGACTAGCCCCTCTTGGACCTACAATGAGCAGTTCTTC. Its protein is CASSPGTSPSWTYNEQFF.

The V call is TRBV25-1, the J call TRBJ1-2; possibly TRBD1 for D (6 bases). The CDR3 has 13 residues. V gave up 2 bases and J gave up 4 bases, with 8 bases separating them. CDR1 is MGHDK and CDR2 is SYGVNS in the germline V gene. Here the CDR3 DNA reads TGTGCCAGCAGTGAAGGGGGCCGCTATGGCTACACCTTC. Amino acids: CASSEGGRYGYTF.

The rearrangement joins TRBV6-2 or TRBV6-3 to TRBJ2-1, with D tentatively TRBD2 (6 bases). The CDR3 length is 15 residues. Germline CDR1 reads MNHEY; CDR2 reads SVGEGT. Trimming pared 4 bases from V and 8 bases from J, leaving 18 bases between. CDR3 coding DNA: TGTGCCAGCAGTTCCGGGGCGGGAAAGATGGATGAGCAGTTCTTC. Amino acid sequence: CASSSGAGKMDEQFF.

The genes are TRBV19 and TRBJ2-2; weak D call: TRBD2 (6 bases). From germline, CDR1 is LNHDA and CDR2 SQIVND (reference sequence). Trimming removed 10 bases at V and 0 bases at J, with 15 bases between. The CDR3 has 15 amino acids. CDR3 sequence: CATKGTQSNTGELFF. In DNA form, the CDR3 reads TGTGCCACTAAGGGGACTCAATCGAACACCGGGGAGCTGTTTTTT.

CDR3 loop: CATSGGYSNQPQHF. CDR3 in DNA: TGTGCCACCTCAGGGGGTTATAGCAATCAGCCCCAGCATTTT. This chain links TRBV19 with TRBJ1-5; 7 positions match TRBD1. Germline V gene data show CDR1 as LNHDA and CDR2 as SQIVND (reference sequence). The CDR3 spans 14 residues. J gave up 0 bases and V 10 bases, and 6 bases lay outside the gene matches.

The CDR3 is CASSLLGGEASEQYF. CDR3 DNA: TGCGCCAGCAGCTTGTTAGGGGGCGAAGCGTCCGAGCAGTACTTC. V and J are TRBV5-1 and TRBJ2-7; 7 bases agree with TRBD1. The CDR3 loop spans 15 amino acids. V lost 1 base, J lost 6 bases, and 10 bases stayed unmatched. Germline CDR1 and CDR2: SGHRS and YFSETQ.

The chain combines TRBV11-2 with TRBJ1-2; 7 nucleotides agree with TRBD1. V was pared by 0 bases and J by 5 bases, with 6 bases of the junction left unmatched. CDR3 size: 15 residues. CDR1 is SGHAT, CDR2 FQNNGV, per germline. This CDR3 is CASSLDRSQGYGYTF. Written as DNA, the CDR3 is TGTGCCAGCAGCTTAGATCGGTCACAGGGGTATGGCTACACCTTC.

The chain carries TRBV6-5 and TRBJ1-2; no definite D call. The CDR3 is made up of 14 amino acids. Germline loops: CDR1 MNHEY, CDR2 SVGAGI. The V and J ends lost 6 bases and 0 bases respectively, with 11 bases between them. The CDR3 DNA reads TGTGCCAGCAGGCAGAACGGAGCTAACTATGGCTACACCTTC. Residues: CASRQNGANYGYTF.

As DNA, the CDR3 is TGTGCCAGCTCACCCCCGGGACAGATCGGTCGTGGAAACACCATATATTTT. As protein: CASSPPGQIGRGNTIYF. The chain has TRBV18 and TRBJ1-3, with TRBD1 matching 7 bases. Germline V gene data show CDR1 as KGHSH and CDR2 as LQKENI. V dropped 3 bases and J dropped 3; count of bases not matched to a gene: 11. The CDR3 length is 17 residues.

In its sample, this clone was seen a few times. The chain is built from TRBV2 and TRBJ1-4; unclear D gene. CDR1 SNHLY and CDR2 FYNNEI come from the germline V gene. Trimming cost V 4 bases and J 0 bases, with 15 bases left between them. The CDR3 has 17 residues. The CDR3 DNA reads as TGTGCCAGCAGTGCTGACCCCTGGGCGTCAACTAATGAAAAACTGTTTTTT. Protein sequence: CASSADPWASTNEKLFF. The whole variable domain, remainder taken from reference TRBV2 and TRBJ1-4, is EPEVTQTPSHQVTQMGQEVILRCVPISNHLYFYWYRQILGQKVEFLVSFYNNEISEKSEIFDDQFSVERPDGSNFTLKIRSTKLEDSAMYFCASSADPWASTNEKLFFGSGTQLSVL.

The chain joins TRBV19 to TRBJ1-5; no reliable D call. This CDR3 is 15 amino acids long. Germline values: CDR1 LNHDA, CDR2 SQIVND (reference sequence). The ends were cut back, 1 base at V and 0 bases at J, with 7 bases in the middle. The CDR3 reads CASSIVYSSNQPQHF. The CDR3 DNA follows: TGTGCCAGTAGTATAGTGTACAGTAGCAATCAGCCCCAGCATTTT.

About this clone: The sample holds other DNA sequences that translate to the same CDR3. The V and J genes are TRBV9 and TRBJ2-2; TRBD2 matches at 12 bases. From germline, CDR1 is SGDLS and CDR2 YYNGEE. Trimming took 2 bases from V and 6 from J; bases not matched to a gene: 2. The CDR3 is made up of 15 amino acids. CDR3 bases: TGTGCCAGCAGCGTGACTAGCGGGAGTGCCGGGGAGCTGTTTTTT. It encodes CASSVTSGSAGELFF.

The chain combines TRBV6-2 or TRBV6-3 with TRBJ2-1; D not resolved. The CDR3 consists of 17 residues. Trimming took 3 bases from V and 0 from J, leaving 15 bases between them. Germline V CDR1 and CDR2: MNHEY, SVGEGT. The CDR3 sequence: CASSYLGYSSSYNEQFF. In DNA form, the CDR3 reads TGTGCCAGCAGTTATCTAGGCTATAGTAGCTCCTACAATGAGCAGTTCTTC.

This clone was picked up one time. V and J are TRBV19 and TRBJ2-7; TRBD1 is a possible D gene (5 bases). The CDR3 totals 15 residues. The germline V gene encodes CDR1 LNHDA and CDR2 SQIVND (reference sequence). V was clipped by 1 base and J by 0 bases, with 10 bases between them. This chain's CDR3 is CASSIVQADSYEQYF. As DNA, the CDR3 is TGTGCCAGTAGTATAGTACAGGCCGACTCCTACGAGCAGTACTTC.

The chain joins TRBV5-1 to TRBJ2-2; weak D call: TRBD2 (6 bases). With 0 bases removed from V and 5 bases from J, the gap between germline ends came to 11 bases. Germline V CDR1 and CDR2: SGHRS, YFSETQ. CDR3 size: 15 residues. The CDR3 DNA reads TGCGCCAGCAGCTTGGGACTAGAAAAGACCGGGGAGCTGTTTTTT. Its protein is CASSLGLEKTGELFF.

V is TRBV6-4 and J is TRBJ2-5; D unresolved. Germline CDR1 and CDR2: MRHNA and SNTAGT. V was shortened by 0 bases and J by 7 bases, with 9 bases between the two germline ends. The CDR3 sequence is 13 residues long. As DNA, the CDR3 is TGTGCCAGCAGTGACTCAGCCTCCGGGACCCAGTACTTC. Residues: CASSDSASGTQYF.

The chain couples TRBV7-9 to TRBJ1-2; D remains unclear. There are 12 residues in the CDR3. Germline V CDR1 and CDR2: SEHNR, FQNEAQ (reference sequence). Trimming shortened V by 3 bases and J by 6 bases, and 8 bases separated the two germline ends. The CDR3 sequence is CASSLRADGYTF. CDR3 nucleotide sequence: TGTGCCAGCAGCTTGCGGGCGGATGGCTACACCTTC.

The chain is built from TRBV28 and TRBJ1-6, with D perhaps TRBD1 (5 bases). V was shortened by 6 bases and J by 8 bases, with 17 bases between the two germline ends. The CDR3 runs 15 residues. Germline V gene data show CDR1 as MDHEN and CDR2 as SYDVKM. CDR3 protein: CASRGTPVGDSPLHF. CDR3 DNA sequence: TGTGCCAGCAGGGGGACTCCGGTAGGGGATTCACCCCTCCACTTT.